The present T cell receptor beta chain was sequenced within a study of siplizumab effects on memory and regulatory T cells. Clones were sequenced by immunoSEQ multiplex PCR, and TCRdb holds only the in-frame ones, with some missing. The repertoire holds 100,000 or so clones, with about 93% as singletons. This CDR3 region has 13 residues. V lost 6 bases and J lost 8, with 16 bases in between. Germline V gives CDR1 MNHEY, CDR2 SVGAGI. As regards this clone: Its matching antigen is unknown.

Notes on the study in general: Proof of suppressive function in proliferating Tregs from siplizumab cultures was not established. Fewer alloreactive sequences mapped to unstimulated CD4+ memory cells under siplizumab.

This clonotype originated in a human donor in good health. The J gene is TRBJ1-1, the V gene TRBV6-5; a possible D gene is TRBD1 (5 bases). The sequenced sample was Tregs sorted from blood. This CDR3 reads CASSPGATEEAFF. The CDR3 DNA follows: TGTGCCAGCAGCCCCGGGGCAACAGAAGAAGCTTTCTTT.